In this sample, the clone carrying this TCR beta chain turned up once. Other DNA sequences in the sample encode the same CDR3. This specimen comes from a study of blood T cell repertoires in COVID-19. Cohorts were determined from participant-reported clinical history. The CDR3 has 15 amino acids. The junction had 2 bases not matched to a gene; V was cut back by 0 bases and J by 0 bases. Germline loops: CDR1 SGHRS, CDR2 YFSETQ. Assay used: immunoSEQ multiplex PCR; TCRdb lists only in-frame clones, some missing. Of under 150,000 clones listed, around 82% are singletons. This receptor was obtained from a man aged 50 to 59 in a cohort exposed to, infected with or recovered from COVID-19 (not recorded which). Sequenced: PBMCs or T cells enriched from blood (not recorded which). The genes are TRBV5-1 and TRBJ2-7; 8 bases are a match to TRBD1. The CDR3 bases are TGCGCCAGCAGCTTGGCCGGGACAGGCTCCTACGAGCAGTACTTC. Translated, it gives CASSLAGTGSYEQYF.